The 20 T cell receptor beta chains below all came from one sample that was sequenced in a study of cytomegalovirus exposure and HLA in healthy donors. 60 Vbeta and 13 Jbeta primers were used in PCR. TCRdb keeps only in-frame clones here, not all; method: immunoSEQ multiplex PCR. The data hold 100,000 or so clones, with approximately 76% observed a single time. Input material: PBMCs. These receptors were collected from a man aged 25-45 years in good health and CMV-seropositive.

The genes are TRBV7-9 and TRBJ2-7; D is perhaps TRBD1 (6 bases). The CDR3 sequence is 14 residues long. The V end lost 8 bases, the J end lost 0 bases, and 14 bases lay between the germline ends. Germline V CDR1 and CDR2: SEHNR, FQNEAQ (reference sequence). The CDR3: CASCHGQSSYEQYF. The CDR3 region has the DNA TGTGCCAGCTGTCATGGACAGAGCTCCTACGAGCAGTACTTC.

The chain recombines TRBV29-1 with TRBJ1-4, with 7 bases fitting TRBD1. Germline V gives CDR1 SQVTM, CDR2 ANQGSEA. CDR3 size: 15 residues. Trimming removed 1 base from V and 5 bases from J; junction bases left unmatched: 7. The CDR3 loop is CSVEGGTGANEKLFF. CDR3 sequence (DNA): TGCAGCGTTGAAGGGGGTACAGGGGCAAATGAAAAACTGTTTTTT.

This sequence joins TRBV13 and TRBJ1-2; the match to TRBD1 covers 7 bases. CDR1 is PRHDT and CDR2 is FYEKMQ in the germline V gene (reference sequence). V dropped 5 bases and J dropped 1; count of bases not matched to a gene: 1. CDR3 size: 13 residues. The CDR3: CASSHRGNYGYTF. CDR3 nucleotide sequence: TGTGCCAGCAGCCACAGGGGTAACTATGGCTACACCTTC.

V and J are TRBV6-6 and TRBJ2-7, with 8 bases lining up with TRBD1. The germline gives CDR1 MNHNY, CDR2 SVGAGI (reference sequence). The CDR3 totals 14 residues. Trimming at V came to 7 bases and at J to 6 bases, leaving 11 bases not matched to a gene. The DNA for the CDR3 is TGTGCCAGCATGGAGGGCAGGGGGCCAAGCGAGCAGTACGTC. Translated, it gives CASMEGRGPSEQYV.

This clone has a handful of counts. The chain links TRBV6-1 to TRBJ2-1; no firm D call. In germline, CDR1 is MNHNS, CDR2 SASEGT. This CDR3 is 13 amino acids long. The V end was cut by 5 bases, the J end by 0 bases, with 5 bases between. The CDR3 nucleotides are TGTGCCAGCAGTTTAGCCTCCTACAATGAGCAGTTCTTC. This codes for CASSLASYNEQFF.

V and J are TRBV5-1 and TRBJ2-5, with 13 bases aligning to TRBD2. V shed 2 bases, J shed 5 bases, and the junction held 12 bases outside the gene matches. The CDR3 contains 18 residues. Germline V lookup: CDR1 SGHRS, CDR2 YFSETQ. Written as DNA, the CDR3 is TGCGCCAGCAGCTTCTCCTGGACTAGCGGGAGAGGTCGGGAGACCCAGTACTTC. Protein product: CASSFSWTSGRGRETQYF.

The rearrangement joins TRBV18 to TRBJ2-7, with D possibly matching TRBD1 (5 bases). V gave up 6 bases and J gave up 7 bases, with 13 bases separating them. This CDR3 comprises 12 residues. Germline V gene sequence: CDR1 KGHSH, CDR2 LQKENI. The CDR3 reads CASSSQGYEQYV. The CDR3 nucleotides read TGTGCCAGCTCCTCCCAGGGATATGAGCAGTACGTC.

V is TRBV19 and J is TRBJ1-1, with a weak D call TRBD1 (6 bases). The CDR3 runs 13 residues. Germline values: CDR1 LNHDA, CDR2 SQIVND (reference sequence). V was cut by 3 bases and J by 3 bases, with 8 bases left in between. Here the CDR3 reads CASSIDRYTEAFF. In DNA, the CDR3 is TGTGCCAGTAGTATTGACAGGTACACTGAAGCTTTCTTT.

The rearrangement joins TRBV5-1 to TRBJ1-5; D is unresolved. V lost 0 bases to trimming and J lost 4 bases, with 11 bases between them. This CDR3 is built from 15 residues. Germline V CDR1 and CDR2: SGHRS, YFSETQ. CDR3 sequence (DNA): TGCGCCAGCAGCTTGGCGGGAATCGGAAATCAGCCCCAGCATTTT. Its translation is CASSLAGIGNQPQHF.

The gene calls are TRBV4-3 and TRBJ2-3; TRBD2 might be the D (7 bases). Germline lookup yields CDR1 LGHNA and CDR2 YSLEER. V was pared by 5 bases and J by 0 bases, with 12 bases between. The CDR3 length is 15 residues. Here the CDR3 DNA reads TGCGCCAGCAGCACACGGGGGGCTAGCACAGATACGCAGTATTTT. Amino acids: CASSTRGASTDTQYF.

This clone appeared once. The chain combines TRBV20-1 with TRBJ1-1; D remains unclear. Trimming shortened V by 5 bases and J by 8 bases, and 12 bases separated the two germline ends. This CDR3 has 11 residues. Germline values: CDR1 DFQATT, CDR2 SNEGSKA (reference sequence). The CDR3 DNA reads TGCAGTGCTTCCGTTCTGGGCGAAGCTTTCTTT. Protein sequence: CSASVLGEAFF.

The genes are TRBV7-2 and TRBJ2-5; TRBD1 matches 8 bases. The germline CDR1 and CDR2 sequences are SGHTA and FQGNSA. Unmatched junction bases numbered 2, after V lost 5 bases and J lost 0 bases. This CDR3 region has 14 residues. The CDR3 spells CASSLDRDQETQYF. CDR3 nucleotide sequence: TGTGCCAGCAGCCTGGACAGGGACCAAGAGACCCAGTACTTC.

This chain links TRBV6-5 with TRBJ1-1; D remains unclear. The length of the CDR3 is 11 residues. Germline CDR1 reads MNHEY; CDR2 reads SVGAGI. V dropped 7 bases and J dropped 3 bases, with 6 bases sitting between them. The CDR3, as DNA: TGTGCCAGCACGGGGTACACTGAAGCTTTCTTT. This gives the protein CASTGYTEAFF.

The chain has TRBV5-1 and TRBJ1-1; D is possibly TRBD1 (5 bases). The CDR3 totals 14 residues. Germline lookup yields CDR1 SGHRS and CDR2 YFSETQ. V was trimmed by 4 bases and J by 3 bases, leaving 13 bases between them. The CDR3 region has the DNA TGCGCCAGCAGCGTGGAGGGGTCACACACTGAAGCTTTCTTT. Its protein product is CASSVEGSHTEAFF.

Concerning this clone: One end of the junction varies from germline; a read error may be responsible. V gene TRBV7-7 combines with J gene TRBJ2-1, with D possibly being TRBD2 (6 bases). Germline V CDR1 and CDR2: SSHAT, FNYEAQ (reference sequence). CDR3 length: 17 amino acids. The CDR3 here is CASSPASSAWSTDEQFF. The CDR3 coding sequence is TGTGCTAGCAGCCCGGCGTCTAGCGCTTGGAGTACCGATGAGCAGTTCTTC.

V gene TRBV4-3 combines with J gene TRBJ2-4; D possibly corresponds to TRBD1 (5 bases). The germline gives CDR1 LGHNA, CDR2 YSLEER. Trimming pared 2 bases from V and 2 bases from J, leaving 10 bases between. The CDR3 consists of 15 residues. DNA for the CDR3: TGCGCCAGCAGCCAAAATAGGGGAACCAAAAACATTCAGTACTTC. This sequence encodes CASSQNRGTKNIQYF.

The genes are TRBV30 and TRBJ1-1; D gene uncertain. The CDR3 extends over 14 amino acids. Germline CDR1 is GTSNPN and CDR2 is SVGIG (reference sequence). Deletions cut 3 bases from V and 1 base from J, with 12 bases between. For the CDR3, the DNA is TGTGCCTGGAGACAAGATAATCCGAACACTGAAGCTTTCTTT. Residues: CAWRQDNPNTEAFF. The full variable domain, rest sourced from reference TRBV30 and TRBJ1-1, is SQTIHQWPATLVQPVGSPLSLECTVEGTSNPNLYWYRQAAGRGLQLLFYSVGIGQISSEVPQNLSASRPQDRQFILSSKKLLLSDSGFYLCAWRQDNPNTEAFFGQGTRLTVV.

V gene TRBV7-2 combines with J gene TRBJ1-1, with 8 bases lining up with TRBD1. Germline V gene data show CDR1 as SGHTA and CDR2 as FQGNSA. There are 17 residues in the CDR3. V lost 5 bases, J lost 1 base, and 12 bases stayed unmatched. The CDR3 sequence is CASSITRQGPWNTEAFF. CDR3 in DNA: TGTGCCAGCAGCATCACCAGACAGGGGCCGTGGAACACTGAAGCTTTCTTT.

This rearrangement joins TRBV4-2 to TRBJ1-1; D is uncertain. The CDR3 spans 15 residues. Germline CDR1 is LGHNA and CDR2 is YNFKEQ. The V end was cut by 0 bases, the J end by 0 bases, with 8 bases between. CDR3 sequence: CASSQEFGMNTEAFF. The CDR3 bases are TGTGCCAGCAGCCAAGAGTTCGGGATGAACACTGAAGCTTTCTTT.

CDR3 sequence: CASSLYTHPYNEQFF. CDR3 DNA: TGTGCCAGTAGTTTATACACGCACCCCTACAATGAGCAGTTCTTC. The chain links TRBV19 to TRBJ2-1; no definite D call. Trimming took 5 bases from V and 2 from J, leaving 13 bases between them. Per the germline V gene, CDR1 is LNHDA and CDR2 is SQIVND (reference sequence). This CDR3 region has 15 residues.